Below are 6 T cell receptor beta chains sequenced from a single sample in a study of shared clonotypes between healthy human individuals. Here immunoSEQ multiplex PCR was the method, and the copy in TCRdb shows in-frame clones only, minus some. The sample lists about 1.1 million clones; about 84% were seen once. Sequencing was done on a sample of memory CD4+ T cells from PBMCs. The subset denotes: CD45RA-negative fraction. The receptors derive from a man aged 18 to 35 in good health. Some clones in this sample may be carry-over from other donors' samples.

V and J are TRBV7-2 and TRBJ2-1, with 8 bases fitting TRBD2. From germline, CDR1 is SGHTA and CDR2 FQGNSA. This CDR3 comprises 15 residues. J lost 6 bases, V lost 1 base, and 5 bases had no gene match. For the CDR3, the DNA is TGTGCCAGCAGCTTAGGACTAGCGAGGTCCAATGAGCAGTTCTTC. Translation: CASSLGLARSNEQFF.

V gene TRBV15 combines with J gene TRBJ1-2; D might be TRBD1 (6 bases). Germline V CDR1 and CDR2: LNHNV, YYDKDF (reference sequence). CDR3 length: 16 amino acids. V was shortened by 1 base and J by 5 bases, with 17 bases between the two germline ends. The CDR3 DNA follows: TGTGCCACCAGCAGAGGGCAGGGGCTGGGAGGATATGGCTACACCTTC. Translation: CATSRGQGLGGYGYTF.

The rearrangement uses TRBV11-2 and TRBJ1-1; possible D gene TRBD1, 5 bases. Germline values: CDR1 SGHAT, CDR2 FQNNGV. Trimming cost V 5 bases and J 1 base, with 14 bases left between them. CDR3 length: 15 amino acids. CDR3 bases: TGTGCCAGCAGCCGGGACCTAGGGGCGAACACTGAAGCTTTCTTT. Protein product: CASSRDLGANTEAFF. The full variable domain, in which reference TRBV11-2 and TRBJ1-1 provide the parts outside the CDR3, is EAGVAQSPRYKIIEKRQSVAFWCNPISGHATLYWYQQILGQGPKLLIQFQNNGVVDDSQLPKDRFSAERLKGVDSTLKIQPAKLEDSAVYLCASSRDLGANTEAFFGQGTRLTVV.

Comment on this clone: A much larger clone lies a single base off, so this may be a read error. The chain carries TRBV2 and TRBJ1-5, with 10 bases aligning to TRBD1. CDR1 SNHLY and CDR2 FYNNEI come from the germline V gene. Trimming took 8 bases from V and 3 from J; bases not matched to a gene: 7. CDR3 length: 15 amino acids. The CDR3 spells CASGLGQGNNQPQHF. The CDR3 nucleotides are TGTGCCAGCGGCCTGGGACAGGGGAACAATCAGCCCCAGCATTTT.

This rearrangement joins TRBV4-3 to TRBJ2-3; D possibly corresponds to TRBD1 (5 bases). V lost 0 bases and J 4 bases, leaving 8 bases between the germline ends. CDR1 and CDR2 from the germline V gene are LGHNA and YSLEER. The CDR3 is made up of 14 amino acids. This chain's CDR3 is CASSQEQAADTQYF. The CDR3 nucleotides are TGCGCCAGCAGCCAAGAACAGGCGGCAGATACGCAGTATTTT.

As DNA, the CDR3 is TGTGCCAGCAGTTCCTCGATGGGACGGTTGATCCACGAGCAGTACTTC. It codes for CASSSSMGRLIHEQYF. The V call is TRBV28, the J call TRBJ2-7, with D possibly called TRBD1 or TRBD2 (5 bases each). Germline CDR1 MDHEN, CDR2 SYDVKM. The V gene lost 4 bases and the J gene lost 5 bases, with 21 bases spanning the gap. This CDR3 has 16 residues. Full variable domain (outside the CDR3, taken from reference TRBV28 and TRBJ2-7): DVKVTQSSRYLVKRTGEKVFLECVQDMDHENMFWYRQDPGLGLRLIYFSYDVKMKEKGDIPEGYSVSREKKERFSLILESASTNQTSMYLCASSSSMGRLIHEQYFGPGTRLTVT.